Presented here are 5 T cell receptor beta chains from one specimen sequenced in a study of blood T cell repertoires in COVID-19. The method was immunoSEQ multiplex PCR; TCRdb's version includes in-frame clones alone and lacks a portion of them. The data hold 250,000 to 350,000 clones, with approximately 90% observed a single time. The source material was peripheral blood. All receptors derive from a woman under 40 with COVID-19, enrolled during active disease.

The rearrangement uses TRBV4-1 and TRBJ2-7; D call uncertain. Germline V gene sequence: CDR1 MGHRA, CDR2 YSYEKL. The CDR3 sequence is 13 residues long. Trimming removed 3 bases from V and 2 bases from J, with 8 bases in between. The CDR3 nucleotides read TGCGCCAGCAGCCAGGGCCCGACCTACGAGCAGTACTTC. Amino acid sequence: CASSQGPTYEQYF.

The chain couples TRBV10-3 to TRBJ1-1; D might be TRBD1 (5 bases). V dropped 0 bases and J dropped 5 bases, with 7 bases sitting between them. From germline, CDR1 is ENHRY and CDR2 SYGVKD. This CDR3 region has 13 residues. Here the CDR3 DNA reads TGTGCCATCAGTGAGTCTCAGGGTACTGAAGCTTTCTTT. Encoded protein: CAISESQGTEAFF.

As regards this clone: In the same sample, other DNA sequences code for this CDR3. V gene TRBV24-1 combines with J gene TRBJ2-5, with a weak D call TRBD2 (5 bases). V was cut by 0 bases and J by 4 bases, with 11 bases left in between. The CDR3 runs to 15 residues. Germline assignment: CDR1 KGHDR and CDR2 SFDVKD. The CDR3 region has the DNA TGTGCCACCAGTGATTTGGCTGGAGGTAGAGAGACCCAGTACTTC. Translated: CATSDLAGGRETQYF.

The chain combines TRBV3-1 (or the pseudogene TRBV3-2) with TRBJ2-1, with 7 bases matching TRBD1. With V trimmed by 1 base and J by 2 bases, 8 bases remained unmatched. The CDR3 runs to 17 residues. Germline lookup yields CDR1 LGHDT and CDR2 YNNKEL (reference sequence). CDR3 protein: CASSQGLPGGAYNEQFF. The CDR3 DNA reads TGTGCCAGCAGCCAAGGACTGCCAGGGGGTGCCTACAATGAGCAGTTCTTC.

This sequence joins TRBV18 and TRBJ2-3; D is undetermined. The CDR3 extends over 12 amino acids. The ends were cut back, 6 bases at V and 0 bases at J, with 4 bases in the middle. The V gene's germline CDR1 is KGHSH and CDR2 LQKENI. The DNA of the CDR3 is TGTGCCAGCTCCTCTAGCACAGATACGCAGTATTTT. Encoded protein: CASSSSTDTQYF.